Listed below are T cell receptor beta chains from one sample, sequenced in a study of T cells after yellow fever vaccination. TCRdb itself ran the 5' RACE reads through MiXCR, one entry per CDR3 protein. This sample has hundreds of thousands of distinct CDR3 sequences; over 15% occur once, and the top ten carry roughly a sixth. The sample was PBMCs, taken before the yellow fever booster vaccination. The origin of the receptors is a man in his late teens or twenties who received the YFV17D yellow fever vaccine. Both conserved end residues are part of each CDR3. The D gene is left open where the match is weak. Clone size is stated in some rows and not others, as once, few, many or a class when expanded.

NA,TRBV5-1,TRBJ1-6,NA,TGCGCCAGCAGCCATGGGACGGTCTATAATTCACCCCTCCACTTT,CASSHGTVYNSPLHF
NA,TRBV5-1,TRBJ2-5,few,TGCGCCAGCAGCTTGGGGTTCCGGCTCGGTGGAGAGACCCAGTACTTC,CASSLGFRLGGETQYF
TRBD2,TRBV20-1,TRBJ2-3,NA,TGCAGTGCTCTACCGGTTCTAGCGGGGGGTACAGATACGCAGTATTTT,CSALPVLAGGTDTQYF
NA,TRBV7-6,TRBJ2-3,NA,TGTGCCAGCAGCCCCATGGGGGAAACAGATACGCAGTATTTT,CASSPMGETDTQYF
TRBD1,TRBV5-1,TRBJ2-3,many,TGTGCCAGCAGCTTGACAGGGAGCACAGATACGCAGTATTTT,CASSLTGSTDTQYF
NA,TRBV12-3/TRBV12-4,TRBJ2-7,NA,TGTGCCAGCAGGCCGACCCGGGACGCCGCTCAGTACTTC,CASRPTRDAAQYF
TRBD1,TRBV12-3/TRBV12-4,TRBJ1-2,NA,TGTGCCAGCAGTTTCCCCGGGACAGGGGAAGTTATCACCTTC,CASSFPGTGEVITF
NA,TRBV6-5,TRBJ1-3,many,TGTGCCAGCAGTTACCGTCCGGAGCCTGGAAACACCATATATTTT,CASSYRPEPGNTIYF
TRBD1,TRBV5-1,TRBJ1-1,NA,TGCGCCAGCGGACAGGCCCCTCCAAACACTGAAGCTTTCTTT,CASGQAPPNTEAFF
NA,TRBV12-3/TRBV12-4,TRBJ1-5,NA,TGTGCCAGCAGTTGGTCAGGGAGCCACACTCAGCCCCAGCATTTT,CASSWSGSHTQPQHF
NA,TRBV10-3,TRBJ2-7,NA,TGTGCCATCAGTGAGGACAGGATCTACGAGCAGTACTTC,CAISEDRIYEQYF
NA,TRBV7-9,TRBJ1-4,NA,TGTGCCAGCAGCTTAGGTCACTCGAATGAAAAACTGTTTTTT,CASSLGHSNEKLFF
NA,TRBV5-1,TRBJ2-5,NA,TGCGCCAGCAGACCCGGGGCAGGGACCATACGAGAGGAGACCCAGTACTTC,CASRPGAGTIREETQYF
NA,TRBV21-1,TRBJ2-3,NA,TGTGCCAGCCAACGGCGGGGGCGCTTCACAGATACGCAGTATTTT,CASQRRGRFTDTQYF
NA,TRBV9,TRBJ2-1,few,TGTGCCAGCAGCGTAGGGGGGTCAGGGGCAGAGTTCTTC,CASSVGGSGAEFF
TRBD2,TRBV7-2,TRBJ2-5,NA,TGTGCCAGCAGCCTCATGTGGGGGGGAGAGACCCAGTACTTC,CASSLMWGGETQYF
TRBD2,TRBV11-2,TRBJ2-5,few,TGTGCCAGCAGGCGGACTAGCGCCCAAGAGACCCAGTACTTC,CASRRTSAQETQYF
NA,TRBV4-1,TRBJ1-1,few,TGCGCCAGCAGCCTACAGCGGTTGAACACTGAAGCTTTCTTT,CASSLQRLNTEAFF
NA,TRBV7-9,TRBJ2-1,few,TGTGCCAGCAGATCGCCACAGATAACAGGAGGGTTCTTC,CASRSPQITGGFF
NA,TRBV7-8,TRBJ2-3,NA,TGTGCCAGCAGCTTAGCGGTTTGGGAGGCTCTTAGGGATACGCAGTATTTT,CASSLAVWEALRDTQYF
NA,TRBV7-2,TRBJ2-7,NA,TGTGCCAGCAGCTTAAGTGAGAACATCTACGAGCAGTACTTC,CASSLSENIYEQYF
NA,TRBV7-2,TRBJ2-2,few,TGTGCCAGCAGCCCCCGGACAGTTTCAGGGTCCGGGGAGCTGTTTTTT,CASSPRTVSGSGELFF